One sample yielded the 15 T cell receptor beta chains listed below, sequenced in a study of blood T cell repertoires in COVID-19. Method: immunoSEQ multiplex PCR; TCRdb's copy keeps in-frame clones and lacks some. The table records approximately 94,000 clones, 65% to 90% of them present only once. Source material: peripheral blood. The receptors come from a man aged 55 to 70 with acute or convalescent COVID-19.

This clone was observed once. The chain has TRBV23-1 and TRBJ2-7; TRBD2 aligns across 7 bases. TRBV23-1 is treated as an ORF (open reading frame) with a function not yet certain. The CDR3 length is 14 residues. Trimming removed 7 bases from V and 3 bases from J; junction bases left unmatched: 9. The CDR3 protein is CASISSGTYYEQYV. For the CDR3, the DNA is TGCGCCAGCATCAGCAGCGGGACGTACTACGAGCAGTACGTC.

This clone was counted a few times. The CDR3: CASSITTSGKQYV. The CDR3 DNA is TGTGCCAGTAGTATTACTACTAGCGGGAAGCAGTACGTC. V gene TRBV19 combines with J gene TRBJ2-7; 10 bases are shared with TRBD2. CDR1 is LNHDA, CDR2 SQIVND, per germline (reference sequence). The CDR3 is 13 amino acids. Unmatched junction bases numbered 4, after V lost 3 bases and J lost 8 bases.

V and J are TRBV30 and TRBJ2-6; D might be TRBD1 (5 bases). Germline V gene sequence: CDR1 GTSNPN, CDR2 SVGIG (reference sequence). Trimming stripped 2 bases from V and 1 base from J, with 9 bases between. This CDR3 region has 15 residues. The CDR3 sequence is CAWSSQGSGANVLTF. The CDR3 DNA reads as TGTGCCTGGAGTTCCCAGGGATCTGGGGCCAACGTCCTGACTTTC.

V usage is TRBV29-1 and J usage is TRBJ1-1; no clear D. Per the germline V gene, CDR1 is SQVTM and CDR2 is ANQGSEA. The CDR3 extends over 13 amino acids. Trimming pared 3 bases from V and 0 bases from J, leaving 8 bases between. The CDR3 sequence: CSVEKRMNTEAFF. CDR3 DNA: TGCAGCGTTGAGAAGAGGATGAACACTGAAGCTTTCTTT.

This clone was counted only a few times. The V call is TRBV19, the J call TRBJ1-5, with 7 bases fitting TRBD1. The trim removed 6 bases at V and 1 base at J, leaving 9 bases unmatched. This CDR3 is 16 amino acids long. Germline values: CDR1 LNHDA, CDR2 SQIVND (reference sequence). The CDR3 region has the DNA TGTGCCAGTAGGCTAGGGGGGACAGTCAGCAATCAGCCCCAGCATTTT. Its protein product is CASRLGGTVSNQPQHF. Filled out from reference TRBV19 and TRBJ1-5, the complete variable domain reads DGGITQSPKYLFRKEGQNVTLSCEQNLNHDAMYWYRQDPGQGLRLIYYSQIVNDFQKGDIAEGYSVSREKKESFPLTVTSAQKNPTAFYLCASRLGGTVSNQPQHFGDGTRLSIL.

The CDR3, as DNA: TGCGCCAGCAGCTTGTTTCCAGGGACTAATGAAAAACTGTTTTTT. This codes for CASSLFPGTNEKLFF. The V and J genes are TRBV5-1 and TRBJ1-4, with a weak D call TRBD1 (5 bases). V was clipped by 1 base and J by 2 bases, with 9 bases between them. Per germline, CDR1 SGHRS and CDR2 YFSETQ. This CDR3 has 15 residues.

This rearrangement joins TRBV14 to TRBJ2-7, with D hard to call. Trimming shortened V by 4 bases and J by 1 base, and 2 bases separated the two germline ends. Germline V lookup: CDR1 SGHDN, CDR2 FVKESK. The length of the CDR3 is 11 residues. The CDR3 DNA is TGTGCCAGCAGCCCTTCCTACGAGCAGTACTTC. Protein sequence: CASSPSYEQYF.

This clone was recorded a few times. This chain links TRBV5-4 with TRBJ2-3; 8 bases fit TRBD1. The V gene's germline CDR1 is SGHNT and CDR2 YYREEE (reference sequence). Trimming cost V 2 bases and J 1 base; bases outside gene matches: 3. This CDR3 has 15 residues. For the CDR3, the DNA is TGTGCCAGCAGCTTAGGACAGGGAGGCACAGATACGCAGTATTTT. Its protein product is CASSLGQGGTDTQYF.

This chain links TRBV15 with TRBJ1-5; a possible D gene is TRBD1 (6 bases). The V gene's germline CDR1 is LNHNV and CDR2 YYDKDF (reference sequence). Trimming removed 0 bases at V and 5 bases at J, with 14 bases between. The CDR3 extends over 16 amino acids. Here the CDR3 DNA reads TGTGCCACCAGCAGAGATCTACAGGGTGTTGATCAGCCCCAGCATTTT. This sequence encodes CATSRDLQGVDQPQHF. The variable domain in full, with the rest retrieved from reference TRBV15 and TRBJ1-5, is DAMVIQNPRYQVTQFGKPVTLSCSQTLNHNVMYWYQQKSSQAPKLLFHYYDKDFNNEADTPDNFQSRRPNTSFCFLDIRSPGLGDTAMYLCATSRDLQGVDQPQHFGDGTRLSIL.

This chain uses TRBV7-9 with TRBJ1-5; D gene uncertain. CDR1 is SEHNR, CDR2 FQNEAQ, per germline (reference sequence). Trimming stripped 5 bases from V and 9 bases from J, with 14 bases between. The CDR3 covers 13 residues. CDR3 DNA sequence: TGTGCCAGCAGCGCAGGCCCCTCACGGCCCCAGCATTTT. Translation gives CASSAGPSRPQHF.

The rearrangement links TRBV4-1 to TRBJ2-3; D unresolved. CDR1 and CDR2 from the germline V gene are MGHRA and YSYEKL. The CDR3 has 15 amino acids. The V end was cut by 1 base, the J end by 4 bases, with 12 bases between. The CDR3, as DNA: TGCGCCAGCAGCCAAGCGCCGGTCACTCCAGATACGCAGTATTTT. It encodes CASSQAPVTPDTQYF.

CDR3 nucleotide sequence: TGTGCCAGCAGCCCCGGTGAGGTAGCGGGTACCGGGGAGCTGTTTTTT. This translates into CASSPGEVAGTGELFF. V gene TRBV5-8 combines with J gene TRBJ2-2; 7 bases align to TRBD2. The length of the CDR3 is 16 residues. With 4 bases clipped from V and 5 bases from J, the junction kept 11 bases outside the gene matches. Germline loops: CDR1 SGHTS, CDR2 YDEGEE. Together with reference TRBV5-8 and TRBJ2-2, the CDR3 gives the full variable domain: EAGVTQSPTHLIKTRGQQATLRCSPISGHTSVYWYQQALGLGLQFLLWYDEGEERNRGNFPPRFSGRQFPNYSSELNVNALELEDSALYLCASSPGEVAGTGELFFGEGSRLTVL.

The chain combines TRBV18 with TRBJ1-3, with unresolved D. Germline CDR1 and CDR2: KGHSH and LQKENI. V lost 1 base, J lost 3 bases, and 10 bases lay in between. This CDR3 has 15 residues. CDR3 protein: CASSPRAGIGNTIYF. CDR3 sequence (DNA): TGTGCCAGCTCACCACGGGCGGGGATTGGAAACACCATATATTTT.

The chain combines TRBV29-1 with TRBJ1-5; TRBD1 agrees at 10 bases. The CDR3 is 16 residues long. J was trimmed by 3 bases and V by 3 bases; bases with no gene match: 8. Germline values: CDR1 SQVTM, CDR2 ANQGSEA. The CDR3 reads CSVESGQGVVNQPQHF. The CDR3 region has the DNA TGCAGCGTTGAGTCCGGACAGGGGGTTGTCAATCAGCCCCAGCATTTT. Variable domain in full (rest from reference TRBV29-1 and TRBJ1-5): SAVISQKPSRDICQRGTSLTIQCQVDSQVTMMFWYRQQPGQSLTLIATANQGSEATYESGFVIDKFPISRPNLTFSTLTVSNMSPEDSSIYLCSVESGQGVVNQPQHFGDGTRLSIL.

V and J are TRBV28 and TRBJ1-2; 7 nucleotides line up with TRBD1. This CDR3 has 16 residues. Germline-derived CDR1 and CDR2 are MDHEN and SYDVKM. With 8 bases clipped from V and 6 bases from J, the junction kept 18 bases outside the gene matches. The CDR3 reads CASGETLGTGVDGYTF. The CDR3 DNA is TGTGCCAGCGGAGAGACCTTGGGCACAGGGGTTGATGGCTACACCTTC.